Here is one TCR beta chain with its context. The same CDR3 can be traced to other DNA sequences in this sample. The CDR3 has 12 amino acids. Germline CDR1 reads GTSNPN; CDR2 reads SVGIG (reference sequence). V lost 3 bases and J 1 base, leaving 6 bases between the germline ends. This entry comes from a study of shared clonotypes between healthy human individuals. The method was immunoSEQ multiplex PCR; TCRdb's version includes in-frame clones alone and lacks a portion of them. The sample contains roughly 1.5 million clones, 95% to 99% of which appear only once. This sequence was found in a man in his thirties or forties in good health. The rearrangement joins TRBV30 to TRBJ1-1; D gene unclear. Sequences were obtained from naive CD4+ T cells sorted from blood. Stated subset: CD45RA+ positively selected. The CDR3 coding sequence is TGTGCCTGGAGCGACCGGAACACTGAAGCTTTCTTT. It translates to CAWSDRNTEAFF. Drawing the rest from reference TRBV30 and TRBJ1-1, the complete variable domain is SQTIHQWPATLVQPVGSPLSLECTVEGTSNPNLYWYRQAAGRGLQLLFYSVGIGQISSEVPQNLSASRPQDRQFILSSKKLLLSDSGFYLCAWSDRNTEAFFGQGTRLTVV.